One sample yielded the 5 T cell receptor beta chains listed below, sequenced in a study of T cell changes during pregnancy in multiple sclerosis. Profiled with immunoSEQ multiplex PCR; TCRdb holds only in-frame clones, not every one. The top ten clones hold around a tenth of a sample with around 20,000 clones, around 85% of them seen once. This specimen consisted of CD8+ T cells from peripheral blood mononuclear cells, obtained after pregnancy. Receptors were obtained from a female donor with multiple sclerosis, enrolled in a pregnancy study.

The chain recombines TRBV6-1 with TRBJ2-7; D is possibly TRBD1 (6 bases). Germline assignment: CDR1 MNHNS and CDR2 SASEGT. V dropped 6 bases and J dropped 4 bases, with 13 bases sitting between them. The CDR3 extends over 13 amino acids. The CDR3 nucleotides read TGTGCCAGCAGCCCGGGACATCCTTACGAGCAGTACTTC. Its protein is CASSPGHPYEQYF.

The rearrangement links TRBV6-5 to TRBJ1-2; TRBD1 is a possible D gene (6 bases). The CDR3 is made up of 13 amino acids. Germline V gives CDR1 MNHEY, CDR2 SVGAGI. V lost 8 bases to trimming and J lost 10 bases, with 20 bases between them. The CDR3, as DNA: TGTGCCAGCTCCCCCCCAGGGGACCGTTTCTACACCTTC. The encoded protein is CASSPPGDRFYTF.

The genes are TRBV19 and TRBJ1-1; perhaps TRBD1 as D (5 bases). With 3 bases removed from V and 1 base from J, the gap between germline ends came to 9 bases. CDR3 length: 14 residues. Germline CDR1 is LNHDA and CDR2 is SQIVND (reference sequence). The CDR3 nucleotides are TGTGCCAGTAGTATCACAGGTACGAACACTGAAGCTTTCTTT. It is translated as CASSITGTNTEAFF.

This clone was picked up one time. The chain couples TRBV7-8 to TRBJ2-2; possibly TRBD2 for D (5 bases). The CDR3 consists of 17 residues. The V end lost 4 bases, the J end lost 0 bases, and 15 bases lay between the germline ends. Germline V gene sequence: CDR1 SGHVS, CDR2 FQNEAQ. Written as DNA, the CDR3 is TGTGCCAGCAGCTCCCTAGGAACTAGACCGAACACCGGGGAGCTGTTTTTT. Residues: CASSSLGTRPNTGELFF. The entire variable domain, with the rest obtained from reference TRBV7-8 and TRBJ2-2, is as follows: GAGVSQSPRYKVAKRGQDVALRCDPISGHVSLFWYQQALGQGPEFLTYFQNEAQLDKSGLPSDRFFAERPEGSVSTLKIQRTQQEDSAVYLCASSSLGTRPNTGELFFGEGSRLTVL.

CDR3 DNA sequence: TGCGCCAGCAGCTTGGCCGGGACAGGAGGCCCTTACAATGAGCAGTTCTTC. Translation: CASSLAGTGGPYNEQFF. The chain joins TRBV5-1 to TRBJ2-1; 8 nucleotides agree with TRBD1. After removal of 0 bases from V and 4 bases from J, the junction contained 9 bases not matched to a gene. The CDR3 length is 17 residues. Germline lookup yields CDR1 SGHRS and CDR2 YFSETQ.